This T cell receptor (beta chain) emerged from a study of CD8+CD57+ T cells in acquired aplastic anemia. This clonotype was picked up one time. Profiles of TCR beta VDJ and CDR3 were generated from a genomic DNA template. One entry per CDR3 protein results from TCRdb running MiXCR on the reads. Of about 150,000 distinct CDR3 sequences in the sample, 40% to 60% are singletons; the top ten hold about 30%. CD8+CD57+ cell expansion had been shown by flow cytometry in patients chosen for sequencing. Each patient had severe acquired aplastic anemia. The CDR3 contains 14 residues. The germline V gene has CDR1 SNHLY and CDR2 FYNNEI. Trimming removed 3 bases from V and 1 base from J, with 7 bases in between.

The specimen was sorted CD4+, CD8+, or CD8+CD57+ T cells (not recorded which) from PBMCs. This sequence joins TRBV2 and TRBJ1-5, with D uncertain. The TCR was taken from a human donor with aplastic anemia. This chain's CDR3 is CASSDVASNQPQHF. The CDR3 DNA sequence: TGTGCCAGCAGTGACGTAGCCAGCAATCAGCCCCAGCATTTT.